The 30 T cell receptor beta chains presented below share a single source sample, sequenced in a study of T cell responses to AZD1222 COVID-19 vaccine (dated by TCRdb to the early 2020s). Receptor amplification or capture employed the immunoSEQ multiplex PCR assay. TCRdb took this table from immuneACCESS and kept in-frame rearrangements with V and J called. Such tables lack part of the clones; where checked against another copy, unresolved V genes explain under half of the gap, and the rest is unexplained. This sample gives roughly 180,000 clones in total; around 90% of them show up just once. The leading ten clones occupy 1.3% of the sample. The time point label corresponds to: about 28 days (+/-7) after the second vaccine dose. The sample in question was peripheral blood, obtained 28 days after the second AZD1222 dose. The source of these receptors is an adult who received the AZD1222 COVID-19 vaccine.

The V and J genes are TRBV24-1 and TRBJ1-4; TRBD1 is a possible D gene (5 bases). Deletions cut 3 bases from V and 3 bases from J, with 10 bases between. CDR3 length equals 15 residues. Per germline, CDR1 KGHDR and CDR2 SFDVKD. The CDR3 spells CATSDAGGANEKLFF. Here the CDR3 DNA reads TGTGCCACCAGTGATGCCGGGGGGGCTAATGAAAAACTGTTTTTT.

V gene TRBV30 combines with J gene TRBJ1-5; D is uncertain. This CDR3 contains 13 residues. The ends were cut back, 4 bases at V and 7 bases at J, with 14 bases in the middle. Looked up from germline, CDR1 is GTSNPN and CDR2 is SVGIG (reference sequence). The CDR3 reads CAWNLGFWQPQHF. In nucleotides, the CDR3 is TGTGCCTGGAACTTGGGATTTTGGCAGCCCCAGCATTTT.

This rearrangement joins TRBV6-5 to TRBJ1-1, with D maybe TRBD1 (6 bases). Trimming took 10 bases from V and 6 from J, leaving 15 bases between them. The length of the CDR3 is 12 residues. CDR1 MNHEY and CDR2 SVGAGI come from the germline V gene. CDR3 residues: CAINRDPAEAFF. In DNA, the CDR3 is TGTGCCATAAACAGGGATCCAGCTGAAGCTTTCTTT.

CDR3 amino acids: CASSGPRNEQYF. DNA of the CDR3: TGTGCCAGCAGCGGACCGCGGAACGAGCAGTACTTC. The chain uses TRBV6-6 and TRBJ2-7; D is uncertain. CDR3 length: 12 amino acids. V dropped 6 bases and J dropped 5 bases, with 11 bases sitting between them. Germline CDR1 is MNHNY and CDR2 is SVGAGI (reference sequence).

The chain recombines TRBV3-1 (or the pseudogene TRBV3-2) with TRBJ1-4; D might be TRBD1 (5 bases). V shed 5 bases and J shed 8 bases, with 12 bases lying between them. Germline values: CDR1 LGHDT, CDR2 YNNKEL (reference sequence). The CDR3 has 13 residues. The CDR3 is CASSDWGDEKLFF. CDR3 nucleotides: TGTGCCAGCAGCGACTGGGGGGACGAAAAACTGTTTTTT.

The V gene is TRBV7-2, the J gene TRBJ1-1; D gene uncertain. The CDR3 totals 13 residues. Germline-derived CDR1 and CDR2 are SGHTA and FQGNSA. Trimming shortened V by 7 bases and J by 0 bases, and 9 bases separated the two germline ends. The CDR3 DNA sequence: TGTGCCAGCATGGTGGAGATGAACACTGAAGCTTTCTTT. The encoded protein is CASMVEMNTEAFF.

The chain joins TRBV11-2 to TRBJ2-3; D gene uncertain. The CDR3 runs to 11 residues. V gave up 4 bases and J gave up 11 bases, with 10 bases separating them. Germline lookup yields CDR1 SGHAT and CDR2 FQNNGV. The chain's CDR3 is CASSSWGRQYF. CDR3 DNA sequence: TGTGCCAGCAGCTCCTGGGGTAGGCAGTATTTT.

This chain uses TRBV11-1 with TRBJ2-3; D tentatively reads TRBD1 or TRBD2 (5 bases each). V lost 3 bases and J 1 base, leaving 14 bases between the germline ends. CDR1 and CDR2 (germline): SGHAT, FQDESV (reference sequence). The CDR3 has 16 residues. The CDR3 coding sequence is TGTGCCAGCAGCTTCCGGGGCGGATCGGGCACAGATACGCAGTATTTT. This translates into CASSFRGGSGTDTQYF.

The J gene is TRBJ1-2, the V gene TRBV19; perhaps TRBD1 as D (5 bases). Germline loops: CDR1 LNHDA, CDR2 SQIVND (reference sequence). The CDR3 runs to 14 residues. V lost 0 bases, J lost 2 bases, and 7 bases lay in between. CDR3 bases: TGTGCCAGTAGTATAGAGACAGACAACTATGGCTACACCTTC. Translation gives CASSIETDNYGYTF.

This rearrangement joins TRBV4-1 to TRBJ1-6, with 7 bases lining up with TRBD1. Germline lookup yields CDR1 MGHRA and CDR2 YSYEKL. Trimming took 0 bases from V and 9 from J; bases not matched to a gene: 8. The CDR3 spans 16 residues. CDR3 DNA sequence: TGCGCCAGCAGCCAAGATAGGGCAGGGGGGAGTTCACCCCTCCACTTT. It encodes CASSQDRAGGSSPLHF.

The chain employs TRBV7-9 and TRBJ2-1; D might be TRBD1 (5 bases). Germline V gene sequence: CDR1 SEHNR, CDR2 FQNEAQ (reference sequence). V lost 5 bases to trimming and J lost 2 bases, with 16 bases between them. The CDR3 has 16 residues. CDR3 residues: CASSRRGQGTYNEQFF. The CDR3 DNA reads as TGTGCCAGCAGCCGTAGAGGACAAGGGACCTACAATGAGCAGTTCTTC.

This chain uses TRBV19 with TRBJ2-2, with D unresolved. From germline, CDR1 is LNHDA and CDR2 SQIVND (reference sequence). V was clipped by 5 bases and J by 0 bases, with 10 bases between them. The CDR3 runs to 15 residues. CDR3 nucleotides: TGTGCCAGTAGTCGGGCGTTCGCGAACACCGGGGAGCTGTTTTTT. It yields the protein CASSRAFANTGELFF.

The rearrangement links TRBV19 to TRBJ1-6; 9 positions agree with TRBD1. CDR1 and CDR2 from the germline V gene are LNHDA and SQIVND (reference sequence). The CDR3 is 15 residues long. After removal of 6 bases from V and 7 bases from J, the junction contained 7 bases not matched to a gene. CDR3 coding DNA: TGTGCCAGTAGGTTGGGGGACAGGGTCAATTCACCCCTCCACTTT. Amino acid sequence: CASRLGDRVNSPLHF.

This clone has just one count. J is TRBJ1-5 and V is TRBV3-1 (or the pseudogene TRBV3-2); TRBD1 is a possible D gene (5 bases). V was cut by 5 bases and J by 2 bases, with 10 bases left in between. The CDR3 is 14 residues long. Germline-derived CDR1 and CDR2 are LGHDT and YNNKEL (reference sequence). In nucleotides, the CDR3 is TGTGCCAGCAGCTTCCAAGGGGGCAATCAGCCCCAGCATTTT. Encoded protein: CASSFQGGNQPQHF.

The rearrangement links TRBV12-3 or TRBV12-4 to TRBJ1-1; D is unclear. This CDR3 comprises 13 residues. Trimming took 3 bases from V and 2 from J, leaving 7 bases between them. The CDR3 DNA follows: TGTGCCAGCAGTTTCGGCTCAAACACTGAAGCTTTCTTT. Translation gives CASSFGSNTEAFF.

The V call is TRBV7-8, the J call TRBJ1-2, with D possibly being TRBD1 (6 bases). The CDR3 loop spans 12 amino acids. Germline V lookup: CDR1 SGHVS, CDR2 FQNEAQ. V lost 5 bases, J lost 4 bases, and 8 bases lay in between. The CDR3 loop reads CASSPGAYGYTF. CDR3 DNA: TGTGCCAGCAGCCCAGGGGCCTATGGCTACACCTTC.

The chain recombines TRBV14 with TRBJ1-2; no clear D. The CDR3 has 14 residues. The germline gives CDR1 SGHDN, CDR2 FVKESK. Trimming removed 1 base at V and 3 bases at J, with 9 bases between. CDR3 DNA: TGTGCCAGCAGCCAAGCGGAGGAGGACTATGGCTACACCTTC. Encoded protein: CASSQAEEDYGYTF. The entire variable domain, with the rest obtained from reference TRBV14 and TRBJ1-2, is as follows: EAGVTQFPSHSVIEKGQTVTLRCDPISGHDNLYWYRRVMGKEIKFLLHFVKESKQDESGMPNNRFLAERTGGTYSTLKVQPAELEDSGVYFCASSQAEEDYGYTFGSGTRLTVV.

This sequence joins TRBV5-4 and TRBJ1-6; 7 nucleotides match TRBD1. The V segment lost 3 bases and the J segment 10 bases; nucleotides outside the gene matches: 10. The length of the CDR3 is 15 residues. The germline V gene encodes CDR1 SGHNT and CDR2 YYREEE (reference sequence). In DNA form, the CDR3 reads TGTGCCAGCAGCTGGCAGGGGGGGCTCACCTCACCCCTCCACTTT. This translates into CASSWQGGLTSPLHF.

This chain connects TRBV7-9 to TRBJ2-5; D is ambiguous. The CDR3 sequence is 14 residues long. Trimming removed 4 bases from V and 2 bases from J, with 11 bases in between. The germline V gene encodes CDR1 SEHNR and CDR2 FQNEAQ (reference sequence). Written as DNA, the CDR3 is TGTGCCAGCAGCTCCCGGAAAGGACAAGAGACCCAGTACTTC. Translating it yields CASSSRKGQETQYF.

The CDR3 nucleotides are TGTGCCAGCAGCCAGAGTCTTATAACCTATAATTCACCCCTCCACTTT. Amino acid sequence: CASSQSLITYNSPLHF. The rearrangement links TRBV28 to TRBJ1-6; no reliable D call. This CDR3 comprises 16 residues. Germline values: CDR1 MDHEN, CDR2 SYDVKM. The germline V and J ends were trimmed by 6 bases and 2 bases, with 14 bases remaining between them.

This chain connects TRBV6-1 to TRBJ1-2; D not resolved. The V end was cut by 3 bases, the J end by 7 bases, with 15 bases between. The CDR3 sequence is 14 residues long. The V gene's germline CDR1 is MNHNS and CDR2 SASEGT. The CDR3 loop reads CASSDEGTVFGYTF. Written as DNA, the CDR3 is TGTGCCAGCAGTGATGAGGGTACGGTATTTGGCTACACCTTC.

The CDR3 spells CASSESSPTEAFF. CDR3 nucleotide sequence: TGTGCCAGCAGCGAAAGTAGTCCGACTGAAGCTTTCTTT. The V gene is TRBV7-9, the J gene TRBJ1-1, with unresolved D. There are 13 residues in the CDR3. The V and J ends lost 5 bases and 5 bases respectively, with 12 bases between them. The germline V gene encodes CDR1 SEHNR and CDR2 FQNEAQ (reference sequence). The whole variable domain, remainder taken from reference TRBV7-9 and TRBJ1-1, is DTGVSQNPRHKITKRGQNVTFRCDPISEHNRLYWYRQTLGQGPEFLTYFQNEAQLEKSRLLSDRFSAERPKGSFSTLEIQRTEQGDSAMYLCASSESSPTEAFFGQGTRLTVV.

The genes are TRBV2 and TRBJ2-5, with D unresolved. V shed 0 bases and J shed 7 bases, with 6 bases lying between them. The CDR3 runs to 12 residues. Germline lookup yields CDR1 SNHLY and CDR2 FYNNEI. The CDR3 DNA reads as TGTGCCAGCAGTGAAGCGAAATCGACCCAGTACTTC. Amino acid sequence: CASSEAKSTQYF.

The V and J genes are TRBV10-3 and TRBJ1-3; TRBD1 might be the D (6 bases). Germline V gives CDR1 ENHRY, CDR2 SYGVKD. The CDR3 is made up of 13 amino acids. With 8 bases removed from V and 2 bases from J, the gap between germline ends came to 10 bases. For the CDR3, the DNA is TGTGCCATCCAGGACAGCACTGGAAACACCATATATTTT. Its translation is CAIQDSTGNTIYF.

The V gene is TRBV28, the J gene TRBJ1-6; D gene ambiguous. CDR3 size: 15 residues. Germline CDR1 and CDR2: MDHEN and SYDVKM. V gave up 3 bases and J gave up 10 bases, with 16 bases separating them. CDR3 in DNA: TGTGCCAGCAGTTTGTCCGGTGGCCCCAAGTCACCCCTCCACTTT. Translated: CASSLSGGPKSPLHF.

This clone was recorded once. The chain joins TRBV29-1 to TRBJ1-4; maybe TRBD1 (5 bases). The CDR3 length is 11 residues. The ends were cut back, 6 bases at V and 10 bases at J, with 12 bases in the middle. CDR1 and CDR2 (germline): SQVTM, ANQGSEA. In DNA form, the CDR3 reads TGCAGCGTACGGGACCTCGGAAAACTGTTTTTT. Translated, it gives CSVRDLGKLFF.

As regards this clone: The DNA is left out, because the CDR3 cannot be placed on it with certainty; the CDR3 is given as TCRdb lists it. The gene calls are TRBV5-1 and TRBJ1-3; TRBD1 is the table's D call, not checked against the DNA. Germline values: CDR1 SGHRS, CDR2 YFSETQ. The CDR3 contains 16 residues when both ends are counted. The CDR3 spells CARENRYLCSGNTIYF.

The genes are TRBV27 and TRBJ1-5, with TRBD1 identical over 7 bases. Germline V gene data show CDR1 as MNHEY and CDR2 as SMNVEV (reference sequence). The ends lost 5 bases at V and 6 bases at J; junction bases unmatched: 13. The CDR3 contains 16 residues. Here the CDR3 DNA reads TGTGCCAGCAGTCCCTATTTGACAGGGCTGAGTCAGCCCCAGCATTTT. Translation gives CASSPYLTGLSQPQHF.

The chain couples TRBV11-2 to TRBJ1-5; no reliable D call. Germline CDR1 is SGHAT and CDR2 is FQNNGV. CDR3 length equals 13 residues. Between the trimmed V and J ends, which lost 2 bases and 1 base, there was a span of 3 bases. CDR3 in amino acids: CASSLLSNQPQHF. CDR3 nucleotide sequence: TGTGCCAGCAGCTTACTAAGCAATCAGCCCCAGCATTTT.

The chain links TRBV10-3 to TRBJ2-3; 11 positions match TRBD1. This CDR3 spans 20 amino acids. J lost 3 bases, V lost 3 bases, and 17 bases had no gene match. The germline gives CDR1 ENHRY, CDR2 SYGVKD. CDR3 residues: CAISEPSLSGQGVGTDTQYF. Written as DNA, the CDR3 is TGTGCCATCAGTGAACCTTCCCTTTCGGGACAGGGGGTTGGGACAGATACGCAGTATTTT.